This paragraph reports one T cell receptor beta chain. The germline V gene encodes CDR1 LGHDT and CDR2 YNNKEL (reference sequence). This CDR3 has 15 residues. Trimming cost V 4 bases and J 2 bases; bases outside gene matches: 7. The data derive from a study of blood T cell repertoires in COVID-19. TCRdb's table, derived via immunoSEQ multiplex PCR, lists solely in-frame clones and lacks some. In the table there are about 150,000 clones, around nine tenths of which are singletons. This TCR was sampled from a woman in her forties or fifties with active or convalescent COVID-19. J is TRBJ1-1 and V is TRBV3-1 (or the pseudogene TRBV3-2), with 7 bases fitting TRBD1. Material for sequencing was peripheral blood. The CDR3 here is CASSPGTVPNTEAFF. The CDR3 bases are TGTGCCAGCAGCCCAGGGACAGTCCCCAACACTGAAGCTTTCTTT.